Following are 9 T cell receptor beta chains from one sample sequenced in a study of T cell responses to AZD1222 COVID-19 vaccine. This table comes from immunoSEQ multiplex PCR, and its TCRdb copy is limited to in-frame clones, with some not included. The sample consists of 250,000 to 300,000 clones, 90% to 95% of them appearing once. The sample in question was peripheral blood, obtained 28 days after the second AZD1222 dose. The source of these receptors is an adult who received the AZD1222 COVID-19 vaccine.

The gene calls are TRBV28 and TRBJ1-5, with D perhaps matching TRBD1 (6 bases). Trimming took off 3 bases at V and 10 bases at J, with 16 bases between the two ends. Germline lookup yields CDR1 MDHEN and CDR2 SYDVKM. The CDR3 loop spans 14 amino acids. The CDR3 reads CASSFSGTWDPQHF. The DNA of the CDR3 is TGTGCCAGCAGTTTTTCCGGGACATGGGATCCCCAGCATTTT.

This chain uses TRBV4-3 with TRBJ1-1; D might be TRBD1 (5 bases). Germline CDR1 is LGHNA and CDR2 is YSLEER. The CDR3 spans 16 residues. The V and J ends lost 1 base and 7 bases respectively, with 19 bases between them. In nucleotides, the CDR3 is TGCGCCAGCAGCCAAGGCGGCGGGCAGGGAGAGGGTGAAGCTTTCTTT. Amino acid sequence: CASSQGGGQGEGEAFF.

V is TRBV29-1 and J is TRBJ1-3, with a possible D match to TRBD1 (6 bases). The CDR3 extends over 17 amino acids. Germline CDR1 reads SQVTM; CDR2 reads ANQGSEA. V was shortened by 4 bases and J by 0 bases, with 19 bases between the two germline ends. CDR3 sequence reads: CSVVGGGSGFSGNTIYF. In nucleotides, the CDR3 is TGCAGCGTTGTAGGGGGAGGCTCTGGATTCTCTGGAAACACCATATATTTT.

The chain employs TRBV10-3 and TRBJ2-3; D is possibly TRBD2 (6 bases). V was shortened by 8 bases and J by 2 bases, with 14 bases between the two germline ends. The length of the CDR3 is 14 residues. The germline gives CDR1 ENHRY, CDR2 SYGVKD. The CDR3 loop is CAIARADYTDTQYF. CDR3 sequence (DNA): TGTGCCATCGCCCGAGCGGACTACACAGATACGCAGTATTTT.

The chain carries TRBV6-2 or TRBV6-3 and TRBJ2-7; 11 positions agree with TRBD1. Germline assignment: CDR1 MNHEY and CDR2 SVGEGT. The CDR3 sequence is 14 residues long. V lost 2 bases and J lost 3; bases outside the gene matches: 0. In DNA form, the CDR3 reads TGTGCCAGCAGTTACGGGACAGGGGGCTACGAGCAGTACTTC. Amino acid sequence: CASSYGTGGYEQYF.

Here the CDR3 DNA reads TGTGCCAGCAGCCGGAACAGGGATTACTACGAGCAGTACTTC. This encodes CASSRNRDYYEQYF. The rearrangement links TRBV5-4 to TRBJ2-7, with D possibly matching TRBD1 (6 bases). The germline gives CDR1 SGHNT, CDR2 YYREEE (reference sequence). V lost 4 bases to trimming and J lost 3 bases, with 14 bases between them. The CDR3 contains 14 residues.

The CDR3 coding sequence is TGTGCCAGCAGCTGGACTAGCGGCCCCTACGAGCAGTACTTC. It is translated as CASSWTSGPYEQYF. The V call is TRBV14, the J call TRBJ2-7, with 10 bases identical to TRBD2. The trim removed 5 bases at V and 2 bases at J, leaving 3 bases unmatched. This CDR3 has 14 amino acids. The germline CDR1 and CDR2 sequences are SGHDN and FVKESK.

This chain links TRBV5-1 with TRBJ2-2; unclear D gene. Trimming shortened V by 2 bases and J by 2 bases, and 1 base separated the two germline ends. This CDR3 has 12 residues. Per the germline V gene, CDR1 is SGHRS and CDR2 is YFSETQ. CDR3 sequence (DNA): TGCGCCAGCAGCTTTAACACCGGGGAGCTGTTTTTT. Amino acids: CASSFNTGELFF.

The chain joins TRBV4-1 to TRBJ2-7; the match to TRBD2 covers 9 bases. CDR3 length equals 17 residues. CDR1 MGHRA and CDR2 YSYEKL come from the germline V gene. Germline trimming cut 2 bases from V and 1 base from J; bases unmatched to any gene: 9. CDR3 in amino acids: CASSQISGRRRSYEQYF. The CDR3 bases are TGCGCCAGCAGCCAAATTAGCGGGAGAAGGAGGTCCTACGAGCAGTACTTC.